The next 29 T cell receptor beta chains were all read from a single sample in a study of monozygotic twins with inflammatory bowel disease (dated by TCRdb to about 2019). Library preparation used 5' RACE. This sample was sequenced with an Illumina HiSeq 2500. Reads reprocessed by TCRdb are summarized as one entry per CDR3 protein sequence, and DNA is absent. The table for this sample records approximately 420,000 distinct CDR3 sequences. Of the sample, approximately 2.3% falls within the top ten clones. The sequencing input was blood. Source of these receptors: a human donor with ulcerative colitis or Crohn's disease, or a healthy co-twin of an affected twin (not recorded which).

V gene TRBV4-2 combines with J gene TRBJ2-4; checking the TCRdb D call of TRBD1 is not possible without DNA. Germline-derived CDR1 and CDR2 are LGHNA and YNFKEQ. CDR3 length: 18 amino acids. The CDR3 spells CASSQRTGGDGAKNIQYF.

The genes are TRBV28 and TRBJ2-5; the D call of TRBD1 rests on TCRdb alone, since no DNA is present to check it. CDR3 size: 15 residues. The germline V gene encodes CDR1 MDHEN and CDR2 SYDVKM. The CDR3 loop reads CASSLYEGLGETQYF.

The rearrangement joins TRBV6-5 to TRBJ1-1. The CDR3 is made up of 15 amino acids. CDR1 MNHEY and CDR2 SVGAGI come from the germline V gene. CDR3 sequence reads: CASSYFGTFGRGAFF.

The rearrangement joins TRBV7-9 to TRBJ1-2; TCRdb proposes TRBD1, but this gene call is untestable without DNA. CDR1 and CDR2 from the germline V gene are SEHNR and FQNEAQ (reference sequence). This CDR3 contains 12 residues. CDR3 protein: CASSNRESGYTF.

The V call is TRBV20-1, the J call TRBJ2-1; TCRdb's D gene call, TRBD2, goes unchecked for lack of DNA. This CDR3 is 13 amino acids long. The germline CDR1 and CDR2 sequences are DFQATT and SNEGSKA (reference sequence). The CDR3 reads CSARGLVIDEQFF.

This sequence joins TRBV10-3 and TRBJ2-7. CDR3 size: 14 residues. Germline CDR1 reads ENHRY; CDR2 reads SYGVKD. The CDR3 reads CAISVSWESYEQYF.

The rearrangement links TRBV29-1 to TRBJ2-7. CDR1 SQVTM and CDR2 ANQGSEA come from the germline V gene. The CDR3 spans 12 residues. CDR3 amino acids: CSVEGASYQQYF.

The chain uses TRBV7-6 and TRBJ2-7; checking the TCRdb D call of TRBD2 is not possible without DNA. Germline-derived CDR1 and CDR2 are SGHVS and FNYEAQ. The CDR3 spans 15 residues. The CDR3 here is CASSLVASGSYEQYF.

The chain carries TRBV5-4 and TRBJ2-5; TCRdb proposes TRBD1, but this gene call is untestable without DNA. The CDR3 consists of 16 residues. Germline CDR1 SGHNT, CDR2 YYREEE (reference sequence). The CDR3 region is CASSSTNRVARETQYF.

The chain is built from TRBV5-1 and TRBJ2-3; there is no DNA to check the TCRdb D call of TRBD2. Germline V CDR1 and CDR2: SGHRS, YFSETQ. The CDR3 consists of 17 residues. The CDR3 loop is CASSFPFLAGASDTQYF.

The genes are TRBV7-2 and TRBJ2-1; with no DNA, the TCRdb D assignment of TRBD1 cannot be verified. CDR3 length equals 16 residues. CDR1 and CDR2 from the germline V gene are SGHTA and FQGNSA. The CDR3 is CASSPHGVGGYNEQFF.

V and J are TRBV5-1 and TRBJ2-1; TCRdb proposes TRBD2, but this gene call is untestable without DNA. Germline V lookup: CDR1 SGHRS, CDR2 YFSETQ. The CDR3 spans 22 residues. CDR3 protein: CASSLKLAKTSGTKPSYNEQFF.

The chain is built from TRBV20-1 and TRBJ2-2; TCRdb reports TRBD2, a call that lacks DNA to check it against. CDR3 length: 16 amino acids. Germline V lookup: CDR1 DFQATT, CDR2 SNEGSKA (reference sequence). The CDR3 sequence: CSAGRGPSSNTGELFF.

The V gene is TRBV27, the J gene TRBJ2-5; the TCRdb D gene call, TRBD1, has no DNA to confirm it. From germline, CDR1 is MNHEY and CDR2 SMNVEV (reference sequence). The CDR3 has 14 residues. The CDR3 loop is CASSRDRGLGTQYF.

The rearrangement uses TRBV11-2 and TRBJ1-5. The CDR3 runs to 18 residues. Germline CDR1 and CDR2: SGHAT and FQNNGV. The CDR3 sequence is CASSLERGGGVGDQPQHF.

The gene calls are TRBV6-1 and TRBJ1-4. Germline V lookup: CDR1 MNHNS, CDR2 SASEGT. This CDR3 is built from 18 residues. CDR3 protein: CASSERRGGAATNEKLFF.

This chain uses TRBV10-3 with TRBJ2-7; the TCRdb call, TRBD1, lacks DNA for checking. The CDR3 consists of 16 residues. Germline loops: CDR1 ENHRY, CDR2 SYGVKD. CDR3 amino acids: CAISDQGEINSYEQYF.

The chain carries TRBV6-2 or TRBV6-3 and TRBJ1-3; TCRdb proposes TRBD1, but this gene call is untestable without DNA. The germline V gene encodes CDR1 MNHEY and CDR2 SVGEGT. The CDR3 extends over 16 amino acids. CDR3 loop: CASRLADRTSGNTIYF.

The chain uses TRBV29-1 and TRBJ1-1. The germline CDR1 and CDR2 sequences are SQVTM and ANQGSEA. CDR3 length: 12 amino acids. CDR3 in amino acids: CSVVDGRTVAFF. The full variable domain, completed using reference TRBV29-1 and TRBJ1-1, is SAVISQKPSRDICQRGTSLTIQCQVDSQVTMMFWYRQQPGQSLTLIATANQGSEATYESGFVIDKFPISRPNLTFSTLTVSNMSPEDSSIYLCSVVDGRTVAFFGQGTRLTVV.

The genes are TRBV7-2 and TRBJ2-7; there is no DNA to check the TCRdb D call of TRBD2. This CDR3 region has 15 residues. CDR1 SGHTA and CDR2 FQGNSA come from the germline V gene. The CDR3 reads CASSLRGLEVGEQYF. Drawing the rest from reference TRBV7-2 and TRBJ2-7, the complete variable domain is GAGVSQSPSNKVTEKGKDVELRCDPISGHTALYWYRQSLGQGLEFLIYFQGNSAPDKSGLPSDRFSAERTGGSVSTLTIQRTQQEDSAVYLCASSLRGLEVGEQYFGPGTRLTVT.

The chain uses TRBV28 and TRBJ2-7; TCRdb proposes TRBD2, but this gene call is untestable without DNA. The V gene's germline CDR1 is MDHEN and CDR2 SYDVKM. CDR3 length: 12 residues. Here the CDR3 reads CAIGGGAYEQYF.

The gene calls are TRBV20-1 and TRBJ2-3. The germline CDR1 and CDR2 sequences are DFQATT and SNEGSKA (reference sequence). The CDR3 spans 14 residues. The CDR3 here is CSASGNFPTDTQYF.

The chain carries TRBV30 and TRBJ1-2; lacking DNA, the TRBD1 call made by TCRdb goes unchecked. The CDR3 spans 11 residues. The germline gives CDR1 GTSNPN, CDR2 SVGIG (reference sequence). CDR3: CAGVKGSGYTF.

This sequence joins TRBV27 and TRBJ2-5; there is no DNA to check the TCRdb D call of TRBD2. The CDR3 is made up of 14 amino acids. Looked up from germline, CDR1 is MNHEY and CDR2 is SMNVEV (reference sequence). Here the CDR3 reads CASSLSSGVKTQYF.

This chain links TRBV7-9 with TRBJ2-3; TCRdb selects TRBD2, and the lack of DNA leaves this call unchecked. There are 16 residues in the CDR3. Germline CDR1 SEHNR, CDR2 FQNEAQ (reference sequence). The CDR3 here is CASSPLAGSSTDTQYF.

This sequence joins TRBV5-6 and TRBJ2-3; TCRdb's D call of TRBD2 is untestable without DNA. Germline CDR1 reads SGHDT; CDR2 reads YYEEEE. The CDR3 runs to 14 residues. CDR3 sequence: CASSVGWAADTQYF.

The chain joins TRBV3-1 to TRBJ1-2; TCRdb lists TRBD1, though no DNA is available to test this call. Germline V gene lookup returns CDR1 LGHDT and CDR2 YNNKEL (reference sequence). The CDR3 is 16 amino acids. CDR3 loop: CASSHGKGATNYGYTF.

This chain connects TRBV27 to TRBJ2-7; TCRdb calls TRBD1, which cannot be checked without DNA. Germline CDR1 MNHEY, CDR2 SMNVEV (reference sequence). The CDR3 runs 14 residues. The CDR3 sequence: CASRDPGPLNEQYF.

The V call is TRBV6-6, the J call TRBJ2-1. Germline loops: CDR1 MNHNY, CDR2 SVGAGI (reference sequence). This CDR3 region has 14 residues. The CDR3 protein is CASSSALNDNEQFF.